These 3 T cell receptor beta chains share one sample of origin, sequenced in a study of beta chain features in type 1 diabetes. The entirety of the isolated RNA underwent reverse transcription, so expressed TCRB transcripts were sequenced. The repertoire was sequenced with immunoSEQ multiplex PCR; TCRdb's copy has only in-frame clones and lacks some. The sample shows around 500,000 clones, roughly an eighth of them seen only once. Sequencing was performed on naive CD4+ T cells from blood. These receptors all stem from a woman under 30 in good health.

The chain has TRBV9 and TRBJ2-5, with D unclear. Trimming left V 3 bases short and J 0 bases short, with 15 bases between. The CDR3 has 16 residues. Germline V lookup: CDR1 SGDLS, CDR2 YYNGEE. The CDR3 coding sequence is TGTGCCAGCAGCGCCCTGAGTCTGAGAGACCAAGAGACCCAGTACTTC. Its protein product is CASSALSLRDQETQYF.

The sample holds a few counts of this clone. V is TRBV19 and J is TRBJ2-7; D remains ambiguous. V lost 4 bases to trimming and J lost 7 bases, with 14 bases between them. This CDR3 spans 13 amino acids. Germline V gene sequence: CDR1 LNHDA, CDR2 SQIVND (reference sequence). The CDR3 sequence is CASSTRPGGEQYV. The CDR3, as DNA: TGTGCCAGTAGTACTCGGCCAGGCGGAGAGCAGTACGTC.

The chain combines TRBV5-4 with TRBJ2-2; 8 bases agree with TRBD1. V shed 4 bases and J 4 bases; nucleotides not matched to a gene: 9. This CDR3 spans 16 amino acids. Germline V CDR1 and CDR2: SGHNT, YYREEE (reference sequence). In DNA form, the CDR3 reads TGTGCCAGCAGCCGGATGGACAGGGCCGGCACCGGGGAGCTGTTTTTT. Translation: CASSRMDRAGTGELFF.